Below are 32 T cell receptor beta chains sequenced from a single sample in a study of blood T cell repertoires in COVID-19. Only in-frame clones appear in the TCRdb table, and some are missing; sequencing was by immunoSEQ multiplex PCR. The sample shows about 100,000 clones, roughly 87% of them seen only once. Sequencing was done on a sample of peripheral blood. The receptor set was obtained from a man under 40 in a cohort sampled during active COVID-19.

The rearrangement uses TRBV7-2 and TRBJ1-5, with a possible D match to TRBD1 (5 bases). CDR1 is SGHTA and CDR2 is FQGNSA in the germline V gene. V gave up 3 bases and J gave up 3 bases, with 9 bases separating them. This CDR3 comprises 14 residues. Written as DNA, the CDR3 is TGTGCCAGCAGCTTCGGGGGTGCCAATCAGCCCCAGCATTTT. Translated: CASSFGGANQPQHF.

The chain combines TRBV19 with TRBJ2-5; TRBD2 aligns across 7 bases. The CDR3 covers 14 residues. V shed 5 bases and J 4 bases; nucleotides not matched to a gene: 7. Germline V gives CDR1 LNHDA, CDR2 SQIVND (reference sequence). DNA of the CDR3: TGTGCCAGTAGTGCTTCAGGGAGGGGAGAGACCCAGTACTTC. Residues: CASSASGRGETQYF.

This clone appeared a single time. The rearrangement uses TRBV11-3 and TRBJ2-5; D gene ambiguous. Trimming took off 3 bases at V and 2 bases at J, with 7 bases between the two ends. The CDR3 consists of 13 residues. CDR1 and CDR2 from the germline V gene are SGHNT and YENEEA. CDR3 bases: TGTGCCAGCAGCTTTGGCCAACAAGAGACCCAGTACTTC. It encodes CASSFGQQETQYF.

About this clone: At one end, the junction sequence differs from germline, possibly due to a read error. The chain carries TRBV4-2 and TRBJ2-3; tentative D call: TRBD2 (5 bases). This CDR3 is 12 amino acids long. Germline lookup yields CDR1 LGHNA and CDR2 YNFKEQ. CDR3 DNA: TGTGCCAGCAGCCTGGGAGAAGATACGCAATATTTT. As protein: CASSLGEDTQYF.

The rearrangement links TRBV7-8 to TRBJ2-1; no clear D gene. Trimming pared 0 bases from V and 10 bases from J, leaving 13 bases between. The CDR3 totals 14 residues. Per germline, CDR1 SGHVS and CDR2 FQNEAQ. The DNA for the CDR3 is TGTGCCAGCAGCTTAGCTGGTGGTTGGCAAGAGCAGTTCTTC. Translation gives CASSLAGGWQEQFF.

This clone was found once. This rearrangement joins TRBV11-2 to TRBJ2-5; 9 positions match TRBD2. The germline CDR1 and CDR2 sequences are SGHAT and FQNNGV. The CDR3 covers 14 residues. Trimming took 5 bases from V and 4 from J; bases not matched to a gene: 5. The chain's CDR3 is CASSPAGGRETQYF. In DNA, the CDR3 is TGTGCCAGCAGCCCAGCGGGGGGCCGAGAGACCCAGTACTTC.

The J gene is TRBJ1-1, the V gene TRBV29-1, with 7 bases fitting TRBD1. There are 13 residues in the CDR3. V trimming: 5 bases; J trimming: 2 bases; junction bases outside the gene matches: 5. Germline values: CDR1 SQVTM, CDR2 ANQGSEA. This CDR3 is CSVRTGGNTEAFF. CDR3 nucleotides: TGCAGCGTTCGGACAGGAGGCAACACTGAAGCTTTCTTT.

This chain connects TRBV18 to TRBJ1-2; D is possibly TRBD1 (5 bases). Germline V gene data show CDR1 as KGHSH and CDR2 as LQKENI. Trimming removed 2 bases at V and 6 bases at J, with 16 bases between. The CDR3 has 15 amino acids. The CDR3 sequence: CASSPMDTPAHGYTF. Written as DNA, the CDR3 is TGTGCCAGCTCACCAATGGACACCCCTGCCCATGGCTACACCTTC.

The chain recombines TRBV6-5 with TRBJ2-7; D possibly corresponds to TRBD1 (6 bases). Germline CDR1 MNHEY, CDR2 SVGAGI. The ends were cut back, 6 bases at V and 3 bases at J, with 18 bases in the middle. The CDR3 has 15 residues. CDR3 in DNA: TGTGCCAGCAGCGCCGGGACAAGGGGCCACTACGAGCAGTACTTC. Its protein product is CASSAGTRGHYEQYF.

The V gene is TRBV2, the J gene TRBJ2-3; TRBD2 matches 7 bases. Germline V gene data show CDR1 as SNHLY and CDR2 as FYNNEI. J lost 6 bases, V lost 3 bases, and 3 bases had no gene match. CDR3 length: 13 residues. In nucleotides, the CDR3 is TGTGCCAGCAGTGACCCGGGGGGTGATACGCAGTATTTT. Amino acids: CASSDPGGDTQYF. The full variable domain, with the rest looked up from reference TRBV2 and TRBJ2-3, is EPEVTQTPSHQVTQMGQEVILRCVPISNHLYFYWYRQILGQKVEFLVSFYNNEISEKSEIFDDQFSVERPDGSNFTLKIRSTKLEDSAMYFCASSDPGGDTQYFGPGTRLTVL.

The chain is built from TRBV3-1 (or the pseudogene TRBV3-2) and TRBJ2-5, with no clear D. V lost 0 bases to trimming and J lost 4 bases, with 27 bases between them. This CDR3 is 20 amino acids long. Germline CDR1 reads LGHDT; CDR2 reads YNNKEL (reference sequence). The chain's CDR3 is CASSQESEPPGITLRETQYF. CDR3 coding DNA: TGTGCCAGCAGCCAAGAGTCTGAACCTCCAGGAATAACCCTCCGAGAGACCCAGTACTTC.

The chain combines TRBV27 with TRBJ1-1, with D hard to call. V lost 10 bases to trimming and J lost 9 bases, with 18 bases between them. CDR1 and CDR2 from the germline V gene are MNHEY and SMNVEV (reference sequence). The CDR3 runs 12 residues. The CDR3: CATGEGGSKAFF. For the CDR3, the DNA is TGTGCCACTGGAGAGGGTGGCAGTAAAGCTTTCTTT.

This clone appeared a few times. This chain joins TRBV5-4 and TRBJ1-1; weak D call: TRBD1 (6 bases). The germline V and J ends were trimmed by 3 bases and 0 bases, with 12 bases remaining between them. Germline V gene data show CDR1 as SGHNT and CDR2 as YYREEE (reference sequence). This CDR3 has 15 amino acids. The CDR3 sequence is CASSSSDRMNTEAFF. The DNA of the CDR3 is TGTGCCAGCAGCTCCTCGGACAGAATGAACACTGAAGCTTTCTTT.

In this sample, this clone turned up a few times. The chain couples TRBV6-5 to TRBJ2-7; D is possibly TRBD2 (5 bases). Trimming took off 6 bases at V and 1 base at J, with 13 bases between the two ends. The CDR3 loop spans 14 amino acids. Germline V gene data show CDR1 as MNHEY and CDR2 as SVGAGI. The CDR3 bases are TGTGCCAGCAGCCTCCGGCGGGTATCCTACGAGCAGTACTTC. Protein product: CASSLRRVSYEQYF.

J is TRBJ1-2 and V is TRBV29-1; possible D gene TRBD1, 5 bases. Trimming cost V 4 bases and J 0 bases, with 12 bases left between them. This CDR3 has 14 amino acids. Germline V lookup: CDR1 SQVTM, CDR2 ANQGSEA. For the CDR3, the DNA is TGCAGCGTTGGGGATGACAGCACTAACTATGGCTACACCTTC. The encoded protein is CSVGDDSTNYGYTF.

This rearrangement joins TRBV7-9 to TRBJ2-7, with TRBD2 matching over 9 bases. V was pared by 3 bases and J by 4 bases, with 1 base of the junction left unmatched. The V gene's germline CDR1 is SEHNR and CDR2 FQNEAQ (reference sequence). This CDR3 has 13 residues. CDR3 protein: CASSFSGGYEQYF. The DNA for the CDR3 is TGTGCCAGCAGCTTCAGCGGGGGGTACGAGCAGTACTTC.

This clone occurred a few times. V gene TRBV6-6 combines with J gene TRBJ1-6, with D maybe TRBD1 (5 bases). V gave up 4 bases and J gave up 8 bases, with 15 bases separating them. This CDR3 region has 15 residues. Germline CDR1 reads MNHNY; CDR2 reads SVGAGI (reference sequence). The CDR3 region is CASSSTPAGHSPLHF. The CDR3 region has the DNA TGTGCCAGCAGTTCCACGCCAGCGGGGCATTCACCCCTCCACTTT.

This clone was recorded once. V and J are TRBV6-5 and TRBJ1-1, with D possibly matching TRBD1 (5 bases). V was cut by 8 bases and J by 3 bases, with 19 bases left in between. Germline V lookup: CDR1 MNHEY, CDR2 SVGAGI. This CDR3 is built from 15 residues. The CDR3 nucleotides are TGTGCCAGCGACGACTCATACGGACAACACACTGAAGCTTTCTTT. Its protein is CASDDSYGQHTEAFF.

The J gene is TRBJ2-3, the V gene TRBV3-1 (or the pseudogene TRBV3-2), with D perhaps TRBD2 (5 bases). There are 17 residues in the CDR3. Trimming took 4 bases from V and 0 from J, leaving 17 bases between them. Germline CDR1 reads LGHDT; CDR2 reads YNNKEL (reference sequence). CDR3 region: CASSLPGLAPSTDTQYF. CDR3 bases: TGTGCCAGCAGCCTACCAGGCCTAGCTCCTAGCACAGATACGCAGTATTTT.

V usage is TRBV6-5 and J usage is TRBJ2-7, with 7 bases aligning to TRBD1. The CDR3 is 13 residues long. V shed 6 bases and J 2 bases; nucleotides not matched to a gene: 4. CDR1 and CDR2 from the germline V gene are MNHEY and SVGAGI. Here the CDR3 DNA reads TGTGCCAGCAGCGCCGGGACAGCCTACGAGCAGTACTTC. As protein: CASSAGTAYEQYF.

The rearrangement joins TRBV11-2 to TRBJ1-1; D is undetermined. This CDR3 has 13 residues. Germline V gene data show CDR1 as SGHAT and CDR2 as FQNNGV. V lost 4 bases and J lost 5, with 11 bases in between. CDR3 nucleotides: TGTGCCAGCAGCTCCCTCGGCAGGACTGAAGCTTTCTTT. It yields the protein CASSSLGRTEAFF.

On this clone: This CDR3 is also generated by other DNA sequences in the sample. In DNA form, the CDR3 reads TGTGCCAGTAGTAGAGACACAAACTATGGCTACACCTTC. The encoded protein is CASSRDTNYGYTF. V gene TRBV19 combines with J gene TRBJ1-2, with D unresolved. The CDR3 contains 13 residues. Trimming stripped 4 bases from V and 2 bases from J, with 8 bases between. Germline V lookup: CDR1 LNHDA, CDR2 SQIVND (reference sequence).

V usage is TRBV5-6 and J usage is TRBJ1-5, with D unclear. CDR3 length equals 16 residues. Germline V gives CDR1 SGHDT, CDR2 YYEEEE. The V end lost 4 bases, the J end lost 0 bases, and 14 bases lay between the germline ends. In DNA form, the CDR3 reads TGTGCCAGCAGCCGAGGGCACCAATATAGCAATCAGCCCCAGCATTTT. It yields the protein CASSRGHQYSNQPQHF.

The CDR3 DNA sequence: TGTGCCAGTAGTGTGCGGGGGGAATTCACAGATACGCAGTATTTT. Amino acids: CASSVRGEFTDTQYF. The chain joins TRBV19 to TRBJ2-3; 8 bases agree with TRBD2. The CDR3 covers 15 residues. V shed 5 bases and J 2 bases; nucleotides not matched to a gene: 6. Germline V gives CDR1 LNHDA, CDR2 SQIVND (reference sequence).

Here the CDR3 DNA reads TGTGCCAGCAGCCAAGTGGCGAGCGGGGGGGGTTACAATGAGCAGTTCTTC. Amino acids: CASSQVASGGGYNEQFF. The V gene is TRBV4-2, the J gene TRBJ2-1; 10 bases agree with TRBD2. The CDR3 runs to 17 residues. Germline trimming cut 1 base from V and 4 bases from J; bases unmatched to any gene: 7. The germline V gene has CDR1 LGHNA and CDR2 YNFKEQ.

The chain joins TRBV19 to TRBJ2-5; a weak D match, TRBD2 (5 bases). Germline V CDR1 and CDR2: LNHDA, SQIVND (reference sequence). V was cut by 4 bases and J by 2 bases, with 5 bases left in between. The CDR3 runs 12 residues. The CDR3 region is CASSRTQETQYF. The CDR3 DNA sequence: TGTGCCAGTAGTAGGACTCAAGAGACCCAGTACTTC.

The rearrangement uses TRBV28 and TRBJ2-3; 9 bases align to TRBD2. The length of the CDR3 is 18 residues. CDR1 and CDR2 from the germline V gene are MDHEN and SYDVKM. V was pared by 7 bases and J by 0 bases, with 14 bases of the junction left unmatched. The DNA of the CDR3 is TGTGCCAGCATTCTTGGTCTAGCGGGGCCCGGGAGCACAGATACGCAGTATTTT. It codes for CASILGLAGPGSTDTQYF.

The chain links TRBV6-2 or TRBV6-3 to TRBJ2-5, with D perhaps matching TRBD2 (5 bases). The length of the CDR3 is 16 residues. Germline-derived CDR1 and CDR2 are MNHEY and SVGEGT. Trimming stripped 6 bases from V and 0 bases from J, with 17 bases between. The CDR3 DNA reads as TGTGCCAGCAGCCTACCCCGGGGTACAAACCAAGAGACCCAGTACTTC. Amino acids: CASSLPRGTNQETQYF.

The V gene is TRBV3-1 (or the pseudogene TRBV3-2), the J gene TRBJ1-6, with D possibly TRBD1 on 6 matching bases. CDR1 and CDR2 from the germline V gene are LGHDT and YNNKEL (reference sequence). The length of the CDR3 is 13 residues. With 7 bases removed from V and 7 bases from J, the gap between germline ends came to 11 bases. CDR3 in DNA: TGTGCCAGCACCAGACAGGCGAATTCACCCCTCCACTTT. Amino acids: CASTRQANSPLHF.

The chain is built from TRBV19 and TRBJ1-4; 7 nucleotides agree with TRBD1. CDR1 and CDR2 from the germline V gene are LNHDA and SQIVND (reference sequence). With 7 bases clipped from V and 4 bases from J, the junction kept 9 bases outside the gene matches. The CDR3 length is 15 residues. The CDR3: CASIDPGTVNEKLFF. The CDR3 DNA follows: TGTGCCAGTATTGACCCTGGGACAGTTAATGAAAAACTGTTTTTT.

The gene calls are TRBV4-2 and TRBJ2-1, with D possibly TRBD1 on 5 matching bases. This CDR3 spans 16 amino acids. Trimming shortened V by 1 base and J by 8 bases, and 18 bases separated the two germline ends. Germline V gene lookup returns CDR1 LGHNA and CDR2 YNFKEQ. CDR3: CASSQVRGQGHHEQFF. The CDR3 DNA reads as TGTGCCAGCAGCCAAGTTCGAGGTCAGGGTCACCATGAGCAGTTCTTC.

The V gene is TRBV28, the J gene TRBJ1-2, with TRBD1 identical over 9 bases. Germline V lookup: CDR1 MDHEN, CDR2 SYDVKM. The CDR3 covers 14 residues. The V gene end was trimmed by 5 bases and the J gene end by 4 bases; junction bases not matched to a gene: 5. The CDR3 nucleotides read TGTGCCAGCAGTCTCCCGGACAGGGGCTATGGCTACACCTTC. Its translation is CASSLPDRGYGYTF.